This entry describes one T cell receptor (beta chain). This sample was included in a study of blood T cell repertoires in COVID-19. Whole-study context: Samples taken during acute and convalescent COVID-19 were collected in the United States, Italy and Spain. The cDNA or gDNA used as material had been derived from T cells, B-cell-depleted T cells, or PBMCs.

This CDR3 region has 14 residues. V dropped 1 base and J dropped 2 bases, with 6 bases sitting between them. CDR1 and CDR2 from the germline V gene are SGHRS and YFSETQ. In the source study's methods: Reference gene primer amplification yielded estimated nucleated cell counts. Clones were sequenced by immunoSEQ multiplex PCR, and TCRdb holds only the in-frame ones, with some missing. That table furnishes V, J and clone size, whereas the DNA furnished D and trimming. The table includes around 110,000 clones, 82% detected once. The material sequenced was peripheral blood. This chain connects TRBV5-1 to TRBJ2-2, with unresolved D. The receptor was derived from a woman in her 70s with acute or convalescent COVID-19. CDR3 DNA sequence: TGCGCCAGCAGCTTGCTAGGTAACACCGGGGAGCTGTTTTTT. Encoded protein: CASSLLGNTGELFF.